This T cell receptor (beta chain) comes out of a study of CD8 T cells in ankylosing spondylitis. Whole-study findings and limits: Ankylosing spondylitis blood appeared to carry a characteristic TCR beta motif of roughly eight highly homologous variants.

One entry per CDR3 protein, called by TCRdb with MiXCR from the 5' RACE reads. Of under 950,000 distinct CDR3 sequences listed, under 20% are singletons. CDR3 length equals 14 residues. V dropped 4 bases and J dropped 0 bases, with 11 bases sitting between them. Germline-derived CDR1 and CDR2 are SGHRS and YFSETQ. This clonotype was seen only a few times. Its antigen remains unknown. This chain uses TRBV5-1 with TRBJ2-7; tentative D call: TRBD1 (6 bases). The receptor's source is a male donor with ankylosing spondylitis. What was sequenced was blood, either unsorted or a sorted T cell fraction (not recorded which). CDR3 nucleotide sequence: TGCGCCAGCAGCAAACCGACAGGCTCCTACGAGCAGTACTTC. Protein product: CASSKPTGSYEQYF.